The clone carrying this T cell receptor beta chain was counted ten times or more. The target antigen is unknown. Both TRBC1 and TRBC2 were covered by a beta constant-region primer of two equimolar oligonucleotides. Ligated cDNA was amplified by four rounds of PCR with nested alpha and beta constant-region primers and SP2. Ligation attached a single-stranded oligonucleotide with a 12-nucleotide UMI and the SP2 primer to the cDNA 3' end. One entry per CDR3 protein, called by TCRdb with MiXCR from the UMI-ligation and nested PCR reads. Among some 82,000 distinct CDR3 sequences, roughly 12% were seen once, and the ten largest hold approximately 0.14%. The entry originates in a study of naive and memory T cell subsets. Study findings and constraints: RNA-based TCR counts may shift with T cell activation and differentiation. A few larger clonotypes appeared in naive repertoires, especially CD8, possibly memory cells re-expressing CD45RA. Diversity fell and Gini index rose from naive through CM, EM, EMRA.

V dropped 2 bases and J dropped 5; count of bases not matched to a gene: 5. The CDR3 has 15 residues. CDR1 and CDR2 (germline): MNHEY, SVGEGT. This sequence was found in a human donor in good health. The sequenced material came from naive CD4+ T cells from blood. The rearrangement uses TRBV6-2 or TRBV6-3 and TRBJ2-1; TRBD2 aligns across 8 bases. CDR3 residues: CASSYGAGVNNEQFF. The CDR3 DNA reads TGTGCCAGCAGTTACGGAGCGGGGGTAAACAATGAGCAGTTCTTC.